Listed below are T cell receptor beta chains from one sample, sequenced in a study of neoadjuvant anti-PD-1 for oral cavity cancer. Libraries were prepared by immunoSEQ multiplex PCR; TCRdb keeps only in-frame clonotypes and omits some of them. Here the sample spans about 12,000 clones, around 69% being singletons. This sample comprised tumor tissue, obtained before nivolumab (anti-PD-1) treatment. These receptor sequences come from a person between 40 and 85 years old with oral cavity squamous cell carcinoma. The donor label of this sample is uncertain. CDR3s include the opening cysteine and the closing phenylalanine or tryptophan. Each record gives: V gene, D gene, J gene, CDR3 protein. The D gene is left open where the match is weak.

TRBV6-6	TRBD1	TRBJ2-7	CASRGQGAPTYEQYF
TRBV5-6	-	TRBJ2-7	CASSFAYEQYF
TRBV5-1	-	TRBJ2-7	CASSLQPAYEQYF
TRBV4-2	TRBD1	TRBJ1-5	CASSLTTGEANQPQHF
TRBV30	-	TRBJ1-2	CAWARDIYYGYTF
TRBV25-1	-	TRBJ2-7	CASSVYELGEPQYF
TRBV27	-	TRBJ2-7	CASGRYEQYF
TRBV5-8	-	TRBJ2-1	CASSLDSSYNEQFF
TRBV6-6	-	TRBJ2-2	CASSYDSGTGELFF
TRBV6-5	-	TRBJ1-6	CASSYSTGYNSPLHF
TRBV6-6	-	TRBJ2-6	CASSYNTGANVLTF
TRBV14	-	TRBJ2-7	CASSQGSYRAIYEQYF
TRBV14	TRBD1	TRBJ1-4	CASSQAAGWTGYRKLFF
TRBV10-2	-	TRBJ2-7	CASSAGSGPYEQYF
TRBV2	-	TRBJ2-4	CASRVDSVENIQYF
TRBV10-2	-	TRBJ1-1	CASTLTGGWTEAFF